This T cell receptor (beta chain) was observed in a study of CD8+CD57+ T cells in acquired aplastic anemia. About the study: The study obtained an average of about 3.4 ug of DNA from sorted CD4+ and CD8+ cells. Average CD4+ read depth in healthy donors was some 9.9 million reads.

CDR3 length equals 14 residues. Looked up from germline, CDR1 is MNHEY and CDR2 is SVGAGI. This clonotype appeared a few times. Germline and junction disagree at one end, which may indicate a read error. The TCR beta profiling, which covered VDJ combination and CDR3 sequence, was carried out using genomic DNA as the template. MiXCR, applied by TCRdb to the reads, yields one record per CDR3 protein. The sample includes just over 400,000 distinct CDR3 sequences, around 68% of them seen just once. This receptor was taken from a human donor in good health, serving as a control. The rearrangement uses TRBV6-5 and TRBJ1-1, with D possibly being TRBD1 (6 bases). The sequenced sample was sorted CD4+, CD8+, or CD8+CD57+ T cells (not recorded which) from PBMCs. CDR3 sequence reads: CASSELQGLTGAFF. CDR3 DNA: TGTGCCAGCAGTGAACTACAGGGTTTGACTGGAGCTTTCTTT.